The T cell receptor (beta chain) under discussion was sequenced for a study of T cell responses to AZD1222 COVID-19 vaccine. Overall study findings and caveats: CD4 TCRs covered the whole spike, strongest at regions 160-218 and 743-854.

To note about this clone: Its cognate antigen is unknown.

V trimming: 1 base; J trimming: 2 bases; junction bases outside the gene matches: 0. Germline V gene data show CDR1 as LNHDA and CDR2 as SQIVND (reference sequence). This CDR3 spans 15 amino acids. Produced via immunoSEQ multiplex PCR; TCRdb's table is partial and in-frame only. The profile shows over 100,000 clones, about 90% of them singletons. This chain joins TRBV19 and TRBJ1-5, with 9 positions matching TRBD1. This receptor was taken from an adult who received the AZD1222 COVID-19 vaccine. This material consisted of peripheral blood, taken 28 days after the second AZD1222 dose. CDR3 DNA: TGTGCCAGTAGTATAGGGACAGGGGGCAATCAGCCCCAGCATTTT. This sequence encodes CASSIGTGGNQPQHF. Variable domain in full (rest from reference TRBV19 and TRBJ1-5): DGGITQSPKYLFRKEGQNVTLSCEQNLNHDAMYWYRQDPGQGLRLIYYSQIVNDFQKGDIAEGYSVSREKKESFPLTVTSAQKNPTAFYLCASSIGTGGNQPQHFGDGTRLSIL.